This T cell receptor (beta chain) was observed in a study of blood T cell repertoires in COVID-19. Study in general: The United States, Italy and Spain were the sources of the acute and convalescent COVID-19 samples. T cells, B-cell-depleted T cells, or PBMCs supplied cDNA or gDNA.

This clone was picked up a small number of times. The V and J ends lost 2 bases and 8 bases, in that order; junction bases with no gene match: 5. In germline, CDR1 is KGHDR, CDR2 SFDVKD. The CDR3 extends over 15 amino acids. Method: immunoSEQ multiplex PCR; TCRdb's copy keeps in-frame clones and lacks some. The top ten hold approximately 8% of the sample, which has 140,000 or so clones, around three quarters seen once. The sequence was obtained from a man aged 45-65 years with active or convalescent COVID-19. Sequencing was carried out using peripheral blood. The rearrangement uses TRBV24-1 and TRBJ2-4, with TRBD1 matching 10 bases. CDR3 nucleotides: TGTGCCACCAGTGATTGGACAGGGGGGGTACACATTCAGTACTTC. This encodes CATSDWTGGVHIQYF.